This TCR beta chain is drawn from a study of regulatory T cells in long-lasting Graves disease. With 4 bases removed from V and 2 bases from J, the gap between germline ends came to 17 bases. Germline CDR1 LGHDT, CDR2 YNNKEL (reference sequence). The CDR3 contains 16 residues. The time point: newly diagnosed GD, antithyroid drugs for less than 3 months. RNA isolated from PBMCs was used to make the TCR library. In building TCR beta libraries, iRepertoire HTBI primers were used together with Arm-PCR of CDR3 regions. TCRdb recomputed calls from the multiplex PCR reads with MiXCR, one row per CDR3 protein. Here the sample spans hundreds of thousands of distinct CDR3 sequences, around 15% being singletons. The table lists this clonotype with a few counts. Its antigen is not identified. Findings and caveats of the study: When disease was persistent, TRBV28, TRBJ1-2 and TRBJ2-5 were the favored segments.

The data were also submitted as part of a second study, on T cells in Graves' hyperthyroidism and ophthalmopathy.

Here the sequenced sample was peripheral blood mononuclear cells (PBMCs), taken at new diagnosis, from a patient treated with antithyroid drugs. The rearrangement uses TRBV3-1 and TRBJ2-5, with D possibly matching TRBD2 (5 bases). The clonotype was recovered from a woman between 25 and 40 years old with Graves disease. The CDR3 sequence is CASSPVRGKYQETQYF. The CDR3 nucleotides read TGTGCCAGCAGCCCGGTTCGAGGGAAATATCAAGAGACCCAGTACTTC.